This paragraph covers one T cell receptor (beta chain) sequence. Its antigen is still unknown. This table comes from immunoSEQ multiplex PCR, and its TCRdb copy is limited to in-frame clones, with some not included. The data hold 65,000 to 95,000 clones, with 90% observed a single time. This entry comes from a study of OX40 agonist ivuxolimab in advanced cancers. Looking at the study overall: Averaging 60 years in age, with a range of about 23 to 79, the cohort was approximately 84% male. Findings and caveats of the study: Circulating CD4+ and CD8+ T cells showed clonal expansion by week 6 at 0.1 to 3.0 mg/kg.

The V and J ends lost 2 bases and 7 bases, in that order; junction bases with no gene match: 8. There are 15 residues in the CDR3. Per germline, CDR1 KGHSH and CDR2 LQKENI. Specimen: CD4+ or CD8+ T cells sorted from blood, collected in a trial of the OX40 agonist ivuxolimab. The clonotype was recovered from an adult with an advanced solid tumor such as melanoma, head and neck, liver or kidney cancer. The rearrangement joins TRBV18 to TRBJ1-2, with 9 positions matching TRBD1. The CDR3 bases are TGTGCCAGCTCACCAAATTCGGGACAGGGTTTTGGCTACACCTTC. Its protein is CASSPNSGQGFGYTF. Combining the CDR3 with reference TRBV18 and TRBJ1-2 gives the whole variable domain NAGVMQNPRHLVRRRGQEARLRCSPMKGHSHVYWYRQLPEEGLKFMVYLQKENIIDESGMPKERFSAEFPKEGPSILRIQQVVRGDSAAYFCASSPNSGQGFGYTFGSGTRLTVV.